The source of this T cell receptor beta chain is a study of T cells in Graves' hyperthyroidism and ophthalmopathy. The wider study: Prior to any treatment, at the point of initial diagnosis, peripheral blood was collected.

Amplification of TCR beta CDR3 regions was performed using RNA transcripts as template. First-round RT-PCR targeting the TCR CDR3 was performed with the HTBI primer set. TCRdb passed the multiplex PCR reads through MiXCR, listing each CDR3 protein once. The sample has around 300,000 distinct CDR3 sequences; approximately 13% are singletons. Absence of ophthalmopathy progression within 18 months defined stable Graves' hyperthyroidism. Together with thyroid ultrasound, orbital computed tomography, serum thyroxine and TRAb, clinical symptoms were used for diagnoses. V was trimmed by 8 bases and J by 3 bases, leaving 14 bases between them. Germline V gives CDR1 ENHRY, CDR2 SYGVKD. The CDR3 runs 13 residues. This clonotype was counted many times.

The chain joins TRBV10-3 to TRBJ2-7, with TRBD2 as a possible D gene (5 bases). Sequencing was performed on blood. The clonotype comes from a woman aged 40 to 50 with Graves' hyperthyroidism. For the CDR3, the DNA is TGTGCCATCTCCGAGGGATCGGGCTACGAGCAGTACTTC. Translating it yields CAISEGSGYEQYF.